One and the same sample provided the 23 T cell receptor beta chains below, sequenced in a study of blood T cell repertoires in COVID-19. Some clones are missing from TCRdb's copy, which holds only in-frame ones; the method was immunoSEQ multiplex PCR. This table has 150,000 or so clones, over 60% appearing once. The sequenced sample was peripheral blood. The origin of the receptors is a woman of 80 years or more with active or convalescent COVID-19.

This chain links TRBV6-5 with TRBJ1-3; unclear D gene. Germline V lookup: CDR1 MNHEY, CDR2 SVGAGI. The CDR3 is 13 residues long. The V gene lost 5 bases and the J gene lost 2 bases, with 7 bases spanning the gap. In DNA form, the CDR3 reads TGTGCCAGCAGTCACACTACTGGAAACACCATATATTTT. Translating it yields CASSHTTGNTIYF.

The V and J genes are TRBV9 and TRBJ2-3, with 9 bases aligning to TRBD2. The V gene end was trimmed by 0 bases and the J gene end by 1 base; junction bases not matched to a gene: 3. Germline V gene data show CDR1 as SGDLS and CDR2 as YYNGEE. The CDR3 loop spans 16 amino acids. CDR3 residues: CASSVVAGDRTDTQYF. For the CDR3, the DNA is TGTGCCAGCAGCGTAGTAGCGGGGGACCGCACAGATACGCAGTATTTT.

This chain joins TRBV6-5 and TRBJ1-5; D is uncertain. The CDR3 covers 12 residues. Germline loops: CDR1 MNHEY, CDR2 SVGAGI. The V end lost 7 bases, the J end lost 10 bases, and 14 bases lay between the germline ends. DNA of the CDR3: TGTGCCAGCAACCTACGGGGTCAACCCCAGCATTTT. Protein: CASNLRGQPQHF.

The genes are TRBV19 and TRBJ2-5, with 8 bases lining up with TRBD1. Per germline, CDR1 LNHDA and CDR2 SQIVND (reference sequence). This CDR3 is 12 amino acids long. With 6 bases clipped from V and 6 bases from J, the junction kept 3 bases outside the gene matches. Here the CDR3 DNA reads TGTGCCAGTAGCAGACAGGGGAAGACCCAGTACTTC. Translating it yields CASSRQGKTQYF.

Only one count was recorded for this clone. The V and J genes are TRBV7-9 and TRBJ1-1; tentatively, D is TRBD1 (6 bases). Trimming left V 5 bases short and J 5 bases short, with 18 bases between. The germline V gene has CDR1 SEHNR and CDR2 FQNEAQ (reference sequence). The CDR3 runs to 15 residues. In DNA form, the CDR3 reads TGTGCCAGCAGCGCTATACAGGGTATTAAGACTGAAGCTTTCTTT. Translation gives CASSAIQGIKTEAFF. Supplemented by reference TRBV7-9 and TRBJ1-1, the full variable domain reads DTGVSQNPRHKITKRGQNVTFRCDPISEHNRLYWYRQTLGQGPEFLTYFQNEAQLEKSRLLSDRFSAERPKGSFSTLEIQRTEQGDSAMYLCASSAIQGIKTEAFFGQGTRLTVV.

In the case of this clone: This sample includes further DNA sequences coding for the same CDR3. The chain uses TRBV5-1 and TRBJ1-1; D perhaps matches TRBD1 (6 bases). Germline V lookup: CDR1 SGHRS, CDR2 YFSETQ. The CDR3 is 14 amino acids. Trimming stripped 1 base from V and 0 bases from J, with 7 bases between. CDR3 DNA: TGCGCCAGCAGCTTGACAGGGATGAACACTGAAGCTTTCTTT. Protein product: CASSLTGMNTEAFF. The entire variable domain, with the rest obtained from reference TRBV5-1 and TRBJ1-1, is as follows: KAGVTQTPRYLIKTRGQQVTLSCSPISGHRSVSWYQQTPGQGLQFLFEYFSETQRNKGNFPGRFSGRQFSNSRSEMNVSTLELGDSALYLCASSLTGMNTEAFFGQGTRLTVV.

The J gene is TRBJ1-1, the V gene TRBV6-5, with 10 bases that match TRBD1. CDR1 is MNHEY, CDR2 SVGAGI, per germline. This CDR3 contains 16 residues. Trimming took 4 bases from V and 4 from J; bases not matched to a gene: 9. Here the CDR3 reads CASSSGTGEGSTEAFF. The DNA for the CDR3 is TGTGCCAGCAGTTCCGGGACAGGGGAAGGAAGCACTGAAGCTTTCTTT.

This chain connects TRBV6-1 to TRBJ2-2; 7 bases fit TRBD2. This CDR3 region has 13 residues. The J segment lost 9 bases and the V segment lost 2 bases, leaving 3 bases of the junction unmatched. The germline V gene encodes CDR1 MNHNS and CDR2 SASEGT. The CDR3 here is CASSESGGWELFF. The CDR3 region has the DNA TGTGCCAGCAGTGAATCGGGGGGTTGGGAGCTGTTTTTT.

The chain joins TRBV4-1 to TRBJ2-3, with D unclear. With 3 bases removed from V and 2 bases from J, the gap between germline ends came to 6 bases. This CDR3 contains 13 residues. Germline CDR1 MGHRA, CDR2 YSYEKL. CDR3 residues: CASSHSDTDTQYF. The CDR3 coding sequence is TGCGCCAGCAGCCATTCAGACACAGATACGCAGTATTTT.

The V call is TRBV5-1, the J call TRBJ2-1, with 11 nucleotides matching TRBD2. Losses at the gene ends were 4 bases for V and 0 bases for J; bases not matched to a gene: 12. This CDR3 comprises 19 residues. The V gene's germline CDR1 is SGHRS and CDR2 YFSETQ. CDR3 DNA sequence: TGCGCCAGCAGCCTCCCCGGGACTAGCGGAATGAACTCCTACAATGAGCAGTTCTTC. Its translation is CASSLPGTSGMNSYNEQFF. Together with reference TRBV5-1 and TRBJ2-1, the CDR3 gives the full variable domain: KAGVTQTPRYLIKTRGQQVTLSCSPISGHRSVSWYQQTPGQGLQFLFEYFSETQRNKGNFPGRFSGRQFSNSRSEMNVSTLELGDSALYLCASSLPGTSGMNSYNEQFFGPGTRLTVL.

V gene TRBV5-6 combines with J gene TRBJ2-2, with a tentative D call TRBD1 (6 bases). The CDR3 is 15 amino acids. V was clipped by 0 bases and J by 7 bases, with 13 bases between them. Germline loops: CDR1 SGHDT, CDR2 YYEEEE. The CDR3 sequence: CASSLGRTVIGELFF. CDR3 DNA: TGTGCCAGCAGCTTGGGAAGGACAGTGATCGGGGAGCTGTTTTTT.

The table lists this clone with a few counts. V usage is TRBV6-6 and J usage is TRBJ2-5; no reliable D call. The CDR3 runs to 14 residues. The V gene's germline CDR1 is MNHNY and CDR2 SVGAGI (reference sequence). V was pared by 2 bases and J by 5 bases, with 12 bases between. The CDR3, as DNA: TGTGCCAGCAGTTACCCTGGGCCCCGGGAGACCCAGTACTTC. Encoded protein: CASSYPGPRETQYF.

This chain links TRBV6-2 or TRBV6-3 with TRBJ2-2, with 8 bases lining up with TRBD1. V lost 6 bases and J lost 7; bases outside the gene matches: 22. Germline V gene sequence: CDR1 MNHEY, CDR2 SVGEGT. The CDR3 spans 19 residues. The CDR3 loop is CASSTRPPGQGILSGELFF. The CDR3 nucleotides read TGTGCCAGCAGCACCCGGCCTCCCGGACAGGGTATTTTGAGCGGGGAGCTGTTTTTT.

V gene TRBV7-2 combines with J gene TRBJ2-5, with D possibly being TRBD2 (5 bases). Trimming stripped 5 bases from V and 0 bases from J, with 7 bases between. The CDR3 sequence is 13 residues long. The germline gives CDR1 SGHTA, CDR2 FQGNSA. CDR3 sequence reads: CASSPGYQETQYF. CDR3 in DNA: TGTGCCAGCAGCCCGGGGTACCAAGAGACCCAGTACTTC.

Only a few counts were recorded for this clone. CDR3 sequence reads: CASPVLAGGQETQYF. The CDR3 DNA reads TGTGCCAGCCCGGTATTAGCGGGGGGACAAGAGACCCAGTACTTC. J is TRBJ2-5 and V is TRBV2; 10 positions agree with TRBD2. Germline lookup yields CDR1 SNHLY and CDR2 FYNNEI. The CDR3 is made up of 15 amino acids. Trimming took 8 bases from V and 2 from J; bases not matched to a gene: 8.

The chain links TRBV18 to TRBJ1-1; TRBD1 aligns across 9 bases. The V gene's germline CDR1 is KGHSH and CDR2 LQKENI. This CDR3 is built from 15 residues. V lost 4 bases to trimming and J lost 3 bases; unmatched junction nucleotides: 6. CDR3 residues: CASSRTDRGDTEAFF. The CDR3 DNA reads as TGTGCCAGCTCACGAACGGACAGGGGTGACACTGAAGCTTTCTTT.

J is TRBJ1-4 and V is TRBV2, with 8 bases aligning to TRBD1. The ends lost 7 bases at V and 0 bases at J; junction bases unmatched: 4. The CDR3 extends over 15 amino acids. The germline gives CDR1 SNHLY, CDR2 FYNNEI. CDR3 sequence (DNA): TGTGCCAGCACTGGACAGGGAGCAACTAATGAAAAACTGTTTTTT. Protein: CASTGQGATNEKLFF.

This chain joins TRBV20-1 and TRBJ2-7; D uncertain. CDR1 and CDR2 from the germline V gene are DFQATT and SNEGSKA (reference sequence). CDR3 length: 10 amino acids. CDR3 in DNA: TGCAGCGCATCCTACCGCGAGCAGTACTTC. It yields the protein CSASYREQYF.

This clone was counted between two and nine times. The V call is TRBV28, the J call TRBJ1-5; tentatively, D is TRBD1 (6 bases). The CDR3 is made up of 14 amino acids. Germline lookup yields CDR1 MDHEN and CDR2 SYDVKM. The V and J ends lost 1 base and 7 bases respectively, with 11 bases between them. The CDR3: CASSLSGARQPQHF. CDR3 coding DNA: TGTGCCAGCAGTTTATCAGGGGCCCGGCAGCCCCAGCATTTT.

The genes are TRBV27 and TRBJ1-3, with a weak D call TRBD1 (6 bases). CDR3 length equals 13 residues. V was pared by 9 bases and J by 2 bases, with 11 bases between. Germline assignment: CDR1 MNHEY and CDR2 SMNVEV (reference sequence). The CDR3 DNA sequence: TGTGCCAGTAAAGCAGGGGCTGGAAACACCATATATTTT. Encoded protein: CASKAGAGNTIYF.

This rearrangement joins TRBV5-8 to TRBJ1-1; D is undetermined. V gave up 5 bases and J gave up 4 bases, with 9 bases separating them. The CDR3 has 12 residues. Germline CDR1 SGHTS, CDR2 YDEGEE. CDR3 bases: TGTGCCAGCAGTCGGGGTGTCACTGAAGCTTTCTTT. Its translation is CASSRGVTEAFF.

The chain employs TRBV19 and TRBJ2-7; TRBD1 is a possible D gene (6 bases). The V and J ends lost 6 bases and 1 base respectively, with 13 bases between them. There are 14 residues in the CDR3. Germline V gene data show CDR1 as LNHDA and CDR2 as SQIVND (reference sequence). The CDR3 nucleotides are TGTGCCAGTAGAAAGGGGACATCGTCCTACGAGCAGTACTTC. Its translation is CASRKGTSSYEQYF.

The chain combines TRBV10-3 with TRBJ2-1; no firm D call. Trimming left V 6 bases short and J 3 bases short, with 6 bases between. The CDR3 covers 12 residues. The V gene's germline CDR1 is ENHRY and CDR2 SYGVKD. The DNA of the CDR3 is TGTGCCATCAGGAGACACTACAATGAGCAGTTCTTC. Its protein is CAIRRHYNEQFF.